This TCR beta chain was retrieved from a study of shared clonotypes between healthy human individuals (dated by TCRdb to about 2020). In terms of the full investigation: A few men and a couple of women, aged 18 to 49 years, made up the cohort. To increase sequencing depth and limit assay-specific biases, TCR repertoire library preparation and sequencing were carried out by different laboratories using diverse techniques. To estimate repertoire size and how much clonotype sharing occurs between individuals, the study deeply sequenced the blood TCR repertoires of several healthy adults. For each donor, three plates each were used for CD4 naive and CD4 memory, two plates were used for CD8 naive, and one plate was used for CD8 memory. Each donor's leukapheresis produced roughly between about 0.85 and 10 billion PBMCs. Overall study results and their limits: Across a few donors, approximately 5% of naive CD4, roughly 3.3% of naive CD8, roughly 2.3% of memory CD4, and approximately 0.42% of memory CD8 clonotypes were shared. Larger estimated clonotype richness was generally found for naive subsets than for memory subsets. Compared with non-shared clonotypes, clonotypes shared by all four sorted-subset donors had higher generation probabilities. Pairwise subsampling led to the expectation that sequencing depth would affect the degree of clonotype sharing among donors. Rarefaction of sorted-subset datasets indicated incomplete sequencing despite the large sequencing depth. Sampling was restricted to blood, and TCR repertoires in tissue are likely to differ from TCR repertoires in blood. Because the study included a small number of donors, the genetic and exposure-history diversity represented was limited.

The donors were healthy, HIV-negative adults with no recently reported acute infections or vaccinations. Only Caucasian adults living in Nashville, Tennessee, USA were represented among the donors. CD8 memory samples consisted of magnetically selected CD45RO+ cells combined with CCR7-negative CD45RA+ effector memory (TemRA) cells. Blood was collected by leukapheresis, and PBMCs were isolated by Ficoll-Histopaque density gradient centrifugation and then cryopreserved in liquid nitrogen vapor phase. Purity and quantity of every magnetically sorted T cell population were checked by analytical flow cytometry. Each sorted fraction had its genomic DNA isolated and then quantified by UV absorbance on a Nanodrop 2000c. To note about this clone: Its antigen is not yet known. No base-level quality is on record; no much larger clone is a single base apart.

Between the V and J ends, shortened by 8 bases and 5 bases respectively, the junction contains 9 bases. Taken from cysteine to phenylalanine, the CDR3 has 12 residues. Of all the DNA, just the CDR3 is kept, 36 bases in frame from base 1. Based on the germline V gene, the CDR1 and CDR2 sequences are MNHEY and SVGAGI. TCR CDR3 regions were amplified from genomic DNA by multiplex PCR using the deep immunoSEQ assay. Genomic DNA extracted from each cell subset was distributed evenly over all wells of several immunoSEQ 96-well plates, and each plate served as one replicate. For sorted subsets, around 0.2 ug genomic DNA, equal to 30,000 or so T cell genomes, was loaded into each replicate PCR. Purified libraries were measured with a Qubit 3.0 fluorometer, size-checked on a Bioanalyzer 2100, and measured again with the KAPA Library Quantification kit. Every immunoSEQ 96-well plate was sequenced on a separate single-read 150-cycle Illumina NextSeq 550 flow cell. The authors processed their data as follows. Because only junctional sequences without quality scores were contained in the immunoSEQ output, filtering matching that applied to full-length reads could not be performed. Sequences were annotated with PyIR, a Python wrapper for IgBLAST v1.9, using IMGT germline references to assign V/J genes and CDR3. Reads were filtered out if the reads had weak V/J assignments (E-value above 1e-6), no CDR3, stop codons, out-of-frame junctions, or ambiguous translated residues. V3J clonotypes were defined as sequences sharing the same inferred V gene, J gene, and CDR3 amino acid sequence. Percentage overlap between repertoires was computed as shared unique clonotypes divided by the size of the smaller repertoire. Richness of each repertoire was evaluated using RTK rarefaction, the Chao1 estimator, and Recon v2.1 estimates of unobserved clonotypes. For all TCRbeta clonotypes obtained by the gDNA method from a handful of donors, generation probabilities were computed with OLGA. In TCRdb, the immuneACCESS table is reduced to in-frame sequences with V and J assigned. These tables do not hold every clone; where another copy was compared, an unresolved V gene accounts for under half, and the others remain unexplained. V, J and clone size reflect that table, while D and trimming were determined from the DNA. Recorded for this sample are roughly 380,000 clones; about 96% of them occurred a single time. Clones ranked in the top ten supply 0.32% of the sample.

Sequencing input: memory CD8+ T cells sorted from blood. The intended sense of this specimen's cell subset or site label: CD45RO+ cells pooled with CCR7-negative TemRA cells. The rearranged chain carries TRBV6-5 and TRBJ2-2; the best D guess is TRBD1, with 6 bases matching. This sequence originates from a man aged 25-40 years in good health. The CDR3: CASLGGTGELFF. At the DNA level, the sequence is TGTGCCAGCTTAGGGGGAACCGGGGAGCTGTTTTTT.